This entry concerns a single T cell receptor (beta chain). This record comes from a study of cytomegalovirus exposure and HLA in healthy donors. The PCR used 60 Vbeta and 13 Jbeta primers. The assay was immunoSEQ multiplex PCR, and TCRdb's table has in-frame clones only and misses some. The data contain roughly 140,000 clones, 79% of them singletons. CDR1 is SEHNR, CDR2 FQNEAQ, per germline (reference sequence). This CDR3 contains 19 residues. The ends were cut back, 2 bases at V and 4 bases at J, with 27 bases in the middle. The chain combines TRBV7-9 with TRBJ2-7; perhaps TRBD1 as D (5 bases). This receptor was taken from a middle-aged woman in good health and CMV-seropositive. The sequencing sample was made of PBMCs. CDR3 sequence reads: CASSLIGAPLAESDYEQYF. The CDR3, as DNA: TGTGCCAGCAGCTTAATTGGGGCCCCCCTGGCTGAATCAGATTACGAGCAGTACTTC.